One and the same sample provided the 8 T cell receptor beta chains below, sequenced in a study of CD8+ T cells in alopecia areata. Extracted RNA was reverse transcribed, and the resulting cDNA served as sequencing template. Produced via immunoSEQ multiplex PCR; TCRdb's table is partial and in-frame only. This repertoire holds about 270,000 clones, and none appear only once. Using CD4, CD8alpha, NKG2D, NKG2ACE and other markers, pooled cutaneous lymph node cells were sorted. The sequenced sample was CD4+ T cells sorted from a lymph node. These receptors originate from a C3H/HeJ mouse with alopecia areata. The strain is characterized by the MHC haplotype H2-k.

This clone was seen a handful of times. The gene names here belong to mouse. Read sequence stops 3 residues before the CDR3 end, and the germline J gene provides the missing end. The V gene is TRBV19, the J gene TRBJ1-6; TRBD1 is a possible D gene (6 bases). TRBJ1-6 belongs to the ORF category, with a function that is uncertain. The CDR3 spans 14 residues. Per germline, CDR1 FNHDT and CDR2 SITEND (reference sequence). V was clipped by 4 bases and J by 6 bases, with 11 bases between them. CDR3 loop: CASSPTGFNSPLYF. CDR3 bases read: TGTGCCAGCAGTCCAACAGGGTTTAATTCGCCC.

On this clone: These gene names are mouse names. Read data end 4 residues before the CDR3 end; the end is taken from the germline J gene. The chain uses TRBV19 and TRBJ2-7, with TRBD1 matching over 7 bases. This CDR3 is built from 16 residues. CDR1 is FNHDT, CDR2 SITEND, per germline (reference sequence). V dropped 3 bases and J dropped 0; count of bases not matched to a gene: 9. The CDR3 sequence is CASSTPRDSLSYEQYF. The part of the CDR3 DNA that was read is TGTGCCAGCAGTACACCCCGGGACAGCCTCTCCTAT.

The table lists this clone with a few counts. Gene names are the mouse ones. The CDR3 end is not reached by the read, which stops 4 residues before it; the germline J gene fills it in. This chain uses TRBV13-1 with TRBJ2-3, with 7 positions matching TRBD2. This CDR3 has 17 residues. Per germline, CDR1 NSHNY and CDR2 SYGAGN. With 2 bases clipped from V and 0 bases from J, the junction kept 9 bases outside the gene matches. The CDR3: CASSDPMGLTSAETLYF. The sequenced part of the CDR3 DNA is TGTGCCAGCAGTGACCCCATGGGACTGACTAGTGCAGAA.

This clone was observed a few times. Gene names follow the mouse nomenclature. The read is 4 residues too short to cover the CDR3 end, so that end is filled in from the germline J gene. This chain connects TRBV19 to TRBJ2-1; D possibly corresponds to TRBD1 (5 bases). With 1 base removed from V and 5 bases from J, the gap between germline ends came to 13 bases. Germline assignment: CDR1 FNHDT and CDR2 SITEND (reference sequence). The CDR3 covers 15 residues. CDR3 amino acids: CASSIRQGRDAEQFF. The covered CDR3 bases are TGTGCCAGCAGTATAAGGCAGGGAAGGGATGCT.

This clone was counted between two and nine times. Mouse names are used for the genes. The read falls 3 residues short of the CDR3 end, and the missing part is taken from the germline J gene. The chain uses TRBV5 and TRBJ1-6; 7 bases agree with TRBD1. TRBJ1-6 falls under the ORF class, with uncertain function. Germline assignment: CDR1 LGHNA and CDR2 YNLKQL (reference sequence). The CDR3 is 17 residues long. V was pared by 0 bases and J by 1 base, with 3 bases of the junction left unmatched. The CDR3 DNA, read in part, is TGTGCCAGCAGCCAAGAAGACAGGGACTCCTATAATTCGCCC. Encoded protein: CASSQEDRDSYNSP. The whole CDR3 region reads CASSQEDRDSYNSPLYF.

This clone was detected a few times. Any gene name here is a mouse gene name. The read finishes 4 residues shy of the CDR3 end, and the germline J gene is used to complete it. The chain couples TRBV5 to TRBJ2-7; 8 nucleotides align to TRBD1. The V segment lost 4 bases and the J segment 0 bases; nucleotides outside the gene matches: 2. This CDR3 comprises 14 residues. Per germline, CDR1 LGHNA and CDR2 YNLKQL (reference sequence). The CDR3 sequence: CASSRDRGSYEQYF. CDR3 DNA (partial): TGTGCCAGCAGCCGCGACAGGGGCTCCTAT.

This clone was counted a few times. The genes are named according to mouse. CDR3 DNA (partial): TGTGCCTGGAGGGGACTGGGGGGGGTCTATGCT. Encoded protein: CAWRGLGGVYA. The entire CDR3 protein is CAWRGLGGVYAEQFF. This chain connects TRBV31 to TRBJ2-1; 13 nucleotides agree with TRBD2. The read ends 4 residues before the CDR3 terminus; that terminus is restored from the germline J gene. The V segment lost 3 bases and the J segment 3 bases; nucleotides outside the gene matches: 2. Germline-derived CDR1 and CDR2 are GKSSPN and SITVG. This CDR3 has 15 residues.

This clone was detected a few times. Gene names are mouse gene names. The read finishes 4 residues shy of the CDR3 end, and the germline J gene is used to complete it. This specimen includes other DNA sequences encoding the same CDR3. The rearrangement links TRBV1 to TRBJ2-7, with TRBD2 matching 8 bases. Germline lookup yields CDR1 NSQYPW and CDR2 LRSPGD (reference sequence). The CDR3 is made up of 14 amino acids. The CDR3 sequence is CTCSAETGVYEQYF. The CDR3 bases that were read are TGCACCTGCAGTGCCGAGACTGGGGTTTAT.